The clone carrying this TCR beta chain was detected once. The sample originates from a study of control samples from healthy donors and cancer patients. The repertoire was sequenced with immunoSEQ multiplex PCR; TCRdb's copy has only in-frame clones and lacks some. The repertoire includes roughly 120,000 clones, approximately 90% of them detected once, and approximately 7.8% sits in the top ten. The TCR comes from a young woman in good health. Sequenced sample: blood.

CDR3 in amino acids: CASSFRDRGTGEQYF. In DNA form, the CDR3 reads TGCGCCAGCAGCTTCCGGGACAGGGGGACTGGCGAGCAGTACTTC. The rearrangement links TRBV5-1 to TRBJ2-7, with TRBD1 matching over 11 bases. CDR1 and CDR2 (germline): SGHRS, YFSETQ. The CDR3 totals 15 residues. The J segment lost 6 bases and the V segment lost 2 bases, leaving 7 bases of the junction unmatched.